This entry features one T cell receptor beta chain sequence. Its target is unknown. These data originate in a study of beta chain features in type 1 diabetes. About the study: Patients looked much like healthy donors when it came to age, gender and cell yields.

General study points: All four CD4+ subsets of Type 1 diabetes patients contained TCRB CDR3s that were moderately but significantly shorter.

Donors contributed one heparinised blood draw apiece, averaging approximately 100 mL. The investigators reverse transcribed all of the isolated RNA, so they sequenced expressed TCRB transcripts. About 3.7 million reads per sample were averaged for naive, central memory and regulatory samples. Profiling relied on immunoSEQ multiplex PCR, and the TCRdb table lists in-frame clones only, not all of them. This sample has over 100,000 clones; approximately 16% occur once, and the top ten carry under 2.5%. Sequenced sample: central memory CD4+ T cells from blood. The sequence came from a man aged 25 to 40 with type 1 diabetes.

The CDR3 here is CASSLTPDRGEQYF. Written as DNA, the CDR3 is TGTGCCAGCAGTTTAACCCCGGACAGGGGCGAGCAGTACTTC. J is TRBJ2-7 and V is TRBV28, with 9 bases lining up with TRBD1. V lost 2 bases, J lost 6 bases, and 5 bases stayed unmatched. Germline V gene lookup returns CDR1 MDHEN and CDR2 SYDVKM. This CDR3 has 14 amino acids.